This TCR beta chain was sequenced during a study of shared clonotypes between healthy human individuals. Comment on this clone: Antigen unknown.

Germline V gene sequence: CDR1 DFQATT, CDR2 SNEGSKA (reference sequence). Trimming cost V 1 base and J 8 bases, with 6 bases left between them. The CDR3 covers 11 residues. Here immunoSEQ multiplex PCR was the method, and the copy in TCRdb shows in-frame clones only, minus some. This sample yields some 1,400,000 clones, of which 96% are seen a single time; approximately 1.1% belongs to the top ten. Study-level results: Clonotype sharing among donors was expected to depend on sequencing depth.

Sequenced: naive CD4+ T cells sorted from blood. Subset reported: CD45RA+ positively selected. The chain is built from TRBV20-1 and TRBJ1-5, with TRBD1 as a possible D gene (6 bases). The receptor's source is a young man in good health. The chain's CDR3 is CSARAGEPQHF. As DNA, the CDR3 is TGCAGTGCTAGAGCAGGGGAGCCCCAGCATTTT.